The rows below give T cell receptor beta chains drawn from one sample of a study of T cell responses to AZD1222 COVID-19 vaccine. Some clones are missing from TCRdb's copy, which holds only in-frame ones; the method was immunoSEQ multiplex PCR. This table holds some 200,000 clones, more than 80% found once. This specimen was peripheral blood, taken on day 0 of AZD1222 vaccination. Receptors originate from an adult in good health. Each CDR3 is given with its conserved first and last residue. D genes are given only for firm matches.

CDR3 | D | J | V
CASRTGGLSSPLHF | TRBD1 | TRBJ1-6 | TRBV6-5
CASSLGQRETQYF | - | TRBJ2-5 | TRBV11-3
CASSTSGGSYEQYF | TRBD2 | TRBJ2-7 | TRBV28
CAITSGTGVRNTEAFF | TRBD1 | TRBJ1-1 | TRBV10-3
CASSAPPDRVAKNIQYF | TRBD1 | TRBJ2-4 | TRBV27
CASSFPGQPSYEQYF | - | TRBJ2-7 | TRBV5-8
CASSQPSGRARNEQFF | TRBD2 | TRBJ2-1 | TRBV14
CASSEVSGGPLVTHQHF | - | TRBJ1-5 | TRBV6-1
CASSSRTGENYGYTF | TRBD1 | TRBJ1-2 | TRBV7-9
CASSSTSDTPIRGYTF | - | TRBJ1-2 | TRBV5-5
CASSSPTQGAEETQYF | TRBD1 | TRBJ2-5 | TRBV6-2/TRBV6-3
CAWTRVGNEQYF | - | TRBJ2-7 | TRBV30
CASSYPRVGLNTEAFF | - | TRBJ1-1 | TRBV28
CASSQDLGGGYTF | - | TRBJ1-2 | TRBV3-1/TRBV3-2
CASSEERTGGSEKLFF | TRBD1 | TRBJ1-4 | TRBV2
CASSPPGPQGYGYTF | TRBD1 | TRBJ1-2 | TRBV18
CASSRSGTDTYEQYF | - | TRBJ2-7 | TRBV5-1
CASSTAPGAKAFF | - | TRBJ1-1 | TRBV6-2/TRBV6-3
CASSQGVNKGWEQYF | - | TRBJ2-7 | TRBV3-1/TRBV3-2
CASSPTGGTTGLNEQYF | - | TRBJ2-7 | TRBV28
CASSPKGGDEQFF | - | TRBJ2-1 | TRBV7-3
CSVEGRAGGVTDTQYF | TRBD2 | TRBJ2-3 | TRBV29-1
CASSFRGDEQFF | - | TRBJ2-1 | TRBV9
CASSLDQAGELFF | - | TRBJ2-2 | TRBV11-2
CASSLSTASQPQHF | - | TRBJ1-5 | TRBV27
CASSRTGYGYTF | TRBD1 | TRBJ1-2 | TRBV7-9
CASSPSTGVRNEKLFF | TRBD1 | TRBJ1-4 | TRBV18
CASSEGQGEETQYF | TRBD1 | TRBJ2-5 | TRBV10-1
CASSSRLAGRETQYF | TRBD2 | TRBJ2-5 | TRBV5-4
CASSPNAYGYTF | - | TRBJ1-2 | TRBV12-3/TRBV12-4
CASSISQGVNQPQHF | TRBD1 | TRBJ1-5 | TRBV19
CASSGGANTGELFF | - | TRBJ2-2 | TRBV7-9
CASRPETGGKNIQYF | TRBD1 | TRBJ2-4 | TRBV2
CASSYEDRSYEQYF | - | TRBJ2-7 | TRBV6-5
CATQDPMGKRSDEQFF | - | TRBJ2-1 | TRBV19
CASSPLGTGNSPLHF | TRBD1 | TRBJ1-6 | TRBV5-1
CASSIQFLNTEAFF | - | TRBJ1-1 | TRBV19
CATSRDRGRVYGYTF | - | TRBJ1-2 | TRBV15
CASGLTGRRGNTIYF | - | TRBJ1-3 | TRBV6-5
CASKGLPFAGELFF | - | TRBJ2-2 | TRBV28
CASSLVLRANYGYTF | - | TRBJ1-2 | TRBV7-2
CASSHRGGTYEQYF | TRBD1 | TRBJ2-7 | TRBV6-5
CASIRDSNQPQHF | - | TRBJ1-5 | TRBV7-2
CASSLAQDHGYTF | - | TRBJ1-2 | TRBV28
CASSFTPRVGYTF | - | TRBJ1-2 | TRBV12-3/TRBV12-4
CASSSLLTTGTNTGELFF | TRBD1 | TRBJ2-2 | TRBV5-1